Included here is one TCR beta chain sequence, with context. The antigen is undetermined. These data originate in a study of OX40 agonist ivuxolimab in advanced cancers. Overall study context: Every patient in dose escalation had hepatocellular carcinoma, melanoma, renal cell or head and neck cancer. A male proportion of over 75% was recorded, with mean age 60 years and range about 20 to 79. Findings and caveats of the study: At 0.1 to 3.0 mg/kg and by week 6, CD4+ and CD8+ T cells in the blood had expanded clonally.

Clones were read by immunoSEQ multiplex PCR, and TCRdb kept only the in-frame ones, dropping some. Seen here are roughly 90,000 clones, 80% to 90% observed once, and the top ten hold 0.79%. Patients who had autoimmune disease history or got systemic immunosuppression were left out. Trimming shortened V by 5 bases and J by 6 bases, and 25 bases separated the two germline ends. Germline CDR1 reads SGHTA; CDR2 reads FQGNSA. The CDR3 spans 17 residues. This receptor was obtained from an adult with an advanced solid tumor such as melanoma, head and neck, liver or kidney cancer. V usage is TRBV7-2 and J usage is TRBJ2-5, with D unresolved. The sequences come from CD4+ or CD8+ T cells sorted from blood, collected in a trial of the OX40 agonist ivuxolimab. CDR3 loop: CASSLPETAPFVKTQYF. CDR3 DNA: TGTGCCAGCAGCCTACCGGAAACAGCTCCCTTTGTGAAGACCCAGTACTTC.